These 18 T cell receptor beta chains originate from one sample sequenced in a study of T-cell reconstitution after alpha-beta-depleted transplantation in children. Unique molecular identifiers were used in preparing the TCRbeta library. TCRdb itself ran the PCR reads through MiXCR, one entry per CDR3 protein. The table shows 200,000 to 250,000 distinct CDR3 sequences, with 9.5% to 15% occurring only once. The sample was PBMCs from the stem cell graft donor, taken from the stem cell graft. The receptor set was obtained from a human donor who donated a stem cell graft to a child with acute lymphoblastic leukemia.

This clonotype has a handful of counts. This chain connects TRBV20-1 to TRBJ1-1; a possible D gene is TRBD1 (6 bases). This CDR3 is built from 17 residues. Germline V gene sequence: CDR1 DFQATT, CDR2 SNEGSKA (reference sequence). V was cut by 1 base and J by 0 bases, with 18 bases left in between. DNA of the CDR3: TGCAGTGCTAGAGGAGCGGGGGGGGCCCCAATGAACACTGAAGCTTTCTTT. This sequence encodes CSARGAGGAPMNTEAFF.

In this sample, this clonotype turned up a few times. The chain is built from TRBV6-5 and TRBJ1-2; D unresolved. Looked up from germline, CDR1 is MNHEY and CDR2 is SVGAGI. The CDR3 length is 14 residues. V lost 4 bases to trimming and J lost 4 bases, with 13 bases between them. CDR3 amino acids: CASSLGARSYGYTF. CDR3 sequence (DNA): TGTGCCAGCAGTTTGGGAGCTCGGAGCTATGGCTACACCTTC.

This clonotype was picked up many times. J is TRBJ2-7 and V is TRBV6-1; 8 nucleotides match TRBD1. V lost 7 bases, J lost 4 bases, and 9 bases stayed unmatched. Germline V gene sequence: CDR1 MNHNS, CDR2 SASEGT. The CDR3 consists of 14 residues. The CDR3 DNA follows: TGTGCCAGCAATCTAAGACAGGGGTATTACGAGCAGTACTTC. Its translation: CASNLRQGYYEQYF.

This clonotype turned up a few times. J is TRBJ1-2 and V is TRBV7-6; possible D gene TRBD1, 5 bases. V dropped 5 bases and J dropped 0 bases, with 13 bases sitting between them. Germline V gene lookup returns CDR1 SGHVS and CDR2 FNYEAQ. The CDR3 is made up of 15 amino acids. CDR3 DNA sequence: TGTGCCAGCAGCAGCCAGGAAGGGGCTAACTATGGCTACACCTTC. Translated, it gives CASSSQEGANYGYTF.

This clonotype has at least ten counts. Germline is not matched at one junction end, which may reflect a read error. This CDR3 is CASSERGPGTNTQYF. Here the CDR3 DNA reads TGTGCCAGCAGTGAACGGGGTCCGGGCACAAATACGCAGTATTTT. This chain joins TRBV6-1 and TRBJ2-3; possibly TRBD2 for D (5 bases). The germline CDR1 and CDR2 sequences are MNHNS and SASEGT. CDR3 size: 15 residues.

The table lists this clonotype with many counts. The V call is TRBV29-1, the J call TRBJ2-7; D gene unclear. CDR1 is SQVTM and CDR2 is ANQGSEA in the germline V gene. Trimming took 0 bases from V and 2 from J, leaving 11 bases between them. This CDR3 is built from 14 residues. The CDR3 sequence: CSVEEISRTYEQYF. CDR3 coding DNA: TGCAGCGTTGAAGAGATTAGTCGGACCTACGAGCAGTACTTC.

A note on this clonotype: Possible read error: a much larger clone is one base away. CDR3 sequence reads: CASRTGYRTVYEQYF. In DNA, the CDR3 is TGTGCCAGCAGAACCGGTTATCGGACGGTCTACGAGCAGTACTTC. This chain uses TRBV6-1 with TRBJ2-7; D call uncertain. V lost 6 bases and J lost 3, with 18 bases in between. CDR1 MNHNS and CDR2 SASEGT come from the germline V gene. The CDR3 runs 15 residues.

This clonotype was seen repeatedly, ten times or more. The chain is built from TRBV20-1 and TRBJ2-5; no clear D gene. V lost 5 bases and J lost 5, with 12 bases in between. Germline V gene data show CDR1 as DFQATT and CDR2 as SNEGSKA (reference sequence). This CDR3 spans 12 amino acids. DNA for the CDR3: TGCAGTGCTGAGCATGACGGGGAGACCCAGTACTTC. Protein product: CSAEHDGETQYF.

The chain employs TRBV12-3 or TRBV12-4 and TRBJ2-5; D might be TRBD1 (6 bases). V shed 6 bases and J shed 2 bases, with 16 bases lying between them. The CDR3 totals 15 residues. The CDR3 region has the DNA TGTGCCAGCAGCCTCCTACGACAGGTACAAGAGACCCAGTACTTC. This translates into CASSLLRQVQETQYF.

As for this clonotype: A read error is possible here, since a much larger clone lies one base away. This chain connects TRBV7-9 to TRBJ1-1; a weak D match, TRBD1 (5 bases). The CDR3 covers 11 residues. In germline, CDR1 is SEHNR, CDR2 FQNEAQ (reference sequence). V gave up 5 bases and J gave up 11 bases, with 12 bases separating them. CDR3 sequence reads: CASSRGRDAFF. CDR3 in DNA: TGTGCCAGCAGCCGGGGACGGGACGCTTTCTTT. The whole variable domain, filled in from reference TRBV7-9 and TRBJ1-1, reads DTGVSQNPRHKITKRGQNVTFRCDPISEHNRLYWYRQTLGQGPEFLTYFQNEAQLEKSRLLSDRFSAERPKGSFSTLEIQRTEQGDSAMYLCASSRGRDAFFGQGTRLTVV.

This clonotype was observed at least ten times. The chain employs TRBV7-9 and TRBJ2-7, with no clear D. Germline V CDR1 and CDR2: SEHNR, FQNEAQ (reference sequence). V was clipped by 4 bases and J by 6 bases, with 16 bases between them. The CDR3 sequence is 14 residues long. The CDR3 sequence: CASSYLIGKGEQYF. In DNA form, the CDR3 reads TGTGCCAGCAGCTATCTAATAGGGAAAGGCGAGCAGTACTTC.

This clonotype was seen many times. V gene TRBV7-9 combines with J gene TRBJ2-2; D is ambiguous. V gave up 5 bases and J gave up 3 bases, with 16 bases separating them. Germline lookup yields CDR1 SEHNR and CDR2 FQNEAQ (reference sequence). This CDR3 comprises 16 residues. The DNA of the CDR3 is TGTGCCAGCAGCCATCCGGTGGACGCCGACACCGGGGAGCTGTTTTTT. It specifies CASSHPVDADTGELFF.

In its sample, this clonotype was seen many times. This chain links TRBV20-1 with TRBJ2-1; the D gene could be TRBD1 or TRBD2 (5 bases each). The CDR3 is 12 residues long. V lost 5 bases, J lost 6 bases, and 11 bases lay in between. From germline, CDR1 is DFQATT and CDR2 SNEGSKA (reference sequence). The CDR3 is CSAVGTSNEQFF. CDR3 nucleotides: TGCAGTGCTGTGGGGACCAGCAATGAGCAGTTCTTC.

The sample holds many counts of this clonotype. The rearrangement links TRBV20-1 to TRBJ2-2; no firm D call. This CDR3 region has 13 residues. V was cut by 2 bases and J by 6 bases, with 10 bases left in between. Looked up from germline, CDR1 is DFQATT and CDR2 is SNEGSKA (reference sequence). In nucleotides, the CDR3 is TGCAGTGCTAGAAAACTGGGGTCCGGGGAGCTGTTTTTT. This encodes CSARKLGSGELFF.

A note on this clonotype: This may be a read error: a much more frequent sequence differs by one nucleotide. The CDR3 reads CSANPALGQPRETQYF. The CDR3 coding sequence is TGCAGTGCAAACCCGGCACTAGGACAGCCGCGGGAGACCCAGTACTTC. The chain has TRBV20-1 and TRBJ2-5, with D maybe TRBD1 (6 bases). Germline CDR1 and CDR2: DFQATT and SNEGSKA (reference sequence). V was pared by 6 bases and J by 5 bases, with 25 bases between. This CDR3 has 16 amino acids.

This clonotype was detected only a few times. This chain links TRBV12-3 or TRBV12-4 with TRBJ1-5, with 9 bases fitting TRBD1. J lost 3 bases, V lost 7 bases, and 13 bases had no gene match. The CDR3 sequence is 17 residues long. DNA for the CDR3: TGTGCCAGCATGTCCGGGACAGGGAGGGGATACAATCAGCCCCAGCATTTT. It translates to CASMSGTGRGYNQPQHF.

The V gene is TRBV30, the J gene TRBJ1-2; D is possibly TRBD1 (5 bases). The CDR3 extends over 12 amino acids. Deletions cut 2 bases from V and 5 bases from J, with 9 bases between. Germline values: CDR1 GTSNPN, CDR2 SVGIG (reference sequence). The CDR3 sequence: CAWSLQGYGYTF. Written as DNA, the CDR3 is TGTGCCTGGAGTCTTCAGGGTTATGGCTACACCTTC.

Worth noting for this clonotype: A much bigger clone sits one base away, suggesting this may be a read error. This chain uses TRBV3-1 with TRBJ2-3, with no clear D. The CDR3 is 15 residues long. Germline values: CDR1 LGHDT, CDR2 YNNKEL (reference sequence). Here the CDR3 reads CACSPSPDGTDTQYF. The CDR3 bases are TGTGCCTGCAGCCCCTCACCGGACGGCACAGATACGCAGTATTTT.